This T cell receptor (beta chain) stems from a study of T cells in Graves' hyperthyroidism and ophthalmopathy. Study-wide points: Most thyroid clonotypes that were expanded above 0.001 also turned up in blood.

Comments on this clonotype: Its antigen is currently unknown.

With duration under 3 months, ophthalmopathy was active: Clinical Activity Score at least 3, NOSPECS at least 4. Thyroid ultrasound, orbital computed tomography, clinical symptoms, and serum thyroxine and TRAb underpinned diagnoses. V lost 1 base, J lost 2 bases, and 7 bases stayed unmatched. CDR3 size: 16 residues. In germline, CDR1 is SGHTA, CDR2 FQGNSA. RNA transcripts gave rise to amplified TCR beta CDR3 regions. HTBI primers drove first-round RT-PCR of the TCR CDR3. Using its own MiXCR run on the multiplex PCR reads, TCRdb lists one record per CDR3 protein. The profile shows around 600,000 distinct CDR3 sequences, around 13% of them singletons.

The sequence derives from a woman aged 45-65 years with Graves' ophthalmopathy. The sample was blood. The chain uses TRBV7-2 and TRBJ1-1, with 7 bases identical to TRBD1. CDR3 DNA sequence: TGTGCCAGCAGCTTAGTTAGGGGGCCTTTAAACACTGAAGCTTTCTTT. As protein: CASSLVRGPLNTEAFF.